These 27 T cell receptor beta chains share one sample of origin, sequenced in a study of T-cell reconstitution after alpha-beta-depleted transplantation in children. Preparation of the TCRbeta library was carried out with unique molecular identifiers. TCRdb reprocessed the PCR reads via MiXCR and lists one record per CDR3 protein. Of a few hundred thousand distinct CDR3 sequences listed, 13% are singletons. Sequencing was performed on PBMCs, mostly from graft donor cells, taken 360 days after TCRalphabeta/CD19-depleted stem cell transplant. The receptors shown here come from a male patient younger than 18 who had a stem cell transplant for acute myeloid leukemia, so the T cells may come from the graft donor.

The chain is built from TRBV20-1 and TRBJ2-1; tentative D call: TRBD2 (6 bases). In germline, CDR1 is DFQATT, CDR2 SNEGSKA (reference sequence). CDR3 length: 14 residues. The ends were cut back, 6 bases at V and 2 bases at J, with 14 bases in the middle. The chain's CDR3 is CSALGTGPYNEQFF. The CDR3, as DNA: TGCAGTGCCCTAGGGACTGGGCCCTACAATGAGCAGTTCTTC.

This clonotype was found a few times. The CDR3 sequence is CASSLGAGGEEKLFF. The CDR3 DNA sequence: TGTGCCAGCAGTTTAGGGGCAGGGGGCGAGGAAAAACTGTTTTTT. This chain joins TRBV12-3 or TRBV12-4 and TRBJ1-4, with 8 bases aligning to TRBD1. The trim removed 1 base at V and 8 bases at J, leaving 6 bases unmatched. The CDR3 runs to 15 residues.

The table lists this clonotype with a few counts. The chain employs TRBV29-1 and TRBJ2-3; no definite D call. The CDR3 totals 11 residues. Germline CDR1 SQVTM, CDR2 ANQGSEA. V was clipped by 6 bases and J by 2 bases, with 6 bases between them. CDR3 in DNA: TGCAGCGTGCTATACACAGATACGCAGTATTTT. Translation: CSVLYTDTQYF.

The chain links TRBV5-1 to TRBJ2-1, with TRBD2 identical over 10 bases. Germline V CDR1 and CDR2: SGHRS, YFSETQ. J lost 6 bases, V lost 1 base, and 10 bases had no gene match. The CDR3 spans 17 residues. This chain's CDR3 is CASSLSLAGVLFNEQFF. CDR3 nucleotides: TGCGCCAGCAGCTTGAGTCTAGCGGGAGTTCTTTTCAATGAGCAGTTCTTC.

The chain joins TRBV30 to TRBJ2-7, with unresolved D. CDR1 and CDR2 from the germline V gene are GTSNPN and SVGIG (reference sequence). The CDR3 totals 13 residues. V was pared by 3 bases and J by 1 base, with 10 bases between. The CDR3 is CAWRTERSYEQYF. The CDR3 DNA reads TGTGCCTGGAGGACGGAACGATCCTACGAGCAGTACTTC.

This clonotype was recorded a few times. The chain has TRBV5-1 and TRBJ2-2, with D unclear. CDR1 is SGHRS and CDR2 is YFSETQ in the germline V gene. CDR3 length equals 17 residues. Trimming took 2 bases from V and 7 from J, leaving 21 bases between them. The CDR3 nucleotides are TGCGCCAGCAGCTTAGCCCCCTTGCCGGGTCAGGACGGGGAGCTGTTTTTT. It yields the protein CASSLAPLPGQDGELFF.

This clonotype was counted between two and nine times. The chain links TRBV20-1 to TRBJ1-5; a weak D match, TRBD1 (5 bases). The CDR3 is 13 amino acids. In germline, CDR1 is DFQATT, CDR2 SNEGSKA (reference sequence). Trimming stripped 3 bases from V and 9 bases from J, with 15 bases between. This chain's CDR3 is CSASPGGVSPQHF. CDR3 nucleotide sequence: TGCAGTGCTAGTCCCGGGGGGGTCTCGCCCCAGCATTTT.

This clonotype came up many times. V and J are TRBV15 and TRBJ2-2; TRBD2 matches at 11 bases. The CDR3 extends over 17 amino acids. Trimming cost V 0 bases and J 4 bases; bases outside gene matches: 4. In germline, CDR1 is LNHNV, CDR2 YYDKDF (reference sequence). The CDR3 spells CATSRDQLAGATGELFF. CDR3 DNA: TGTGCCACCAGCAGAGATCAACTAGCGGGAGCCACCGGGGAGCTGTTTTTT.

The chain uses TRBV7-2 and TRBJ2-7; 9 bases match TRBD1. This CDR3 contains 13 residues. J gave up 4 bases and V 7 bases, and 5 bases lay outside the gene matches. Germline assignment: CDR1 SGHTA and CDR2 FQGNSA. In DNA, the CDR3 is TGTGCCAGCACCGCGACAGGGGGTTACGAGCAGTACTTC. Translation gives CASTATGGYEQYF. Full variable domain (rest looked up from reference TRBV7-2 and TRBJ2-7): GAGVSQSPSNKVTEKGKDVELRCDPISGHTALYWYRQSLGQGLEFLIYFQGNSAPDKSGLPSDRFSAERTGGSVSTLTIQRTQQEDSAVYLCASTATGGYEQYFGPGTRLTVT.

Ten or more counts support this clonotype. This rearrangement joins TRBV20-1 to TRBJ2-3; D remains unclear. Trimming stripped 3 bases from V and 2 bases from J, with 6 bases between. CDR1 is DFQATT, CDR2 SNEGSKA, per germline (reference sequence). The CDR3 length is 12 residues. The CDR3 DNA reads TGCAGTGCTAGCCTAGTCACAGATACGCAGTATTTT. It encodes CSASLVTDTQYF.

V is TRBV10-3 and J is TRBJ2-2; 7 nucleotides match TRBD1. The CDR3 contains 16 residues. The ends lost 0 bases at V and 1 base at J; junction bases unmatched: 2. Germline CDR1 reads ENHRY; CDR2 reads SYGVKD. The CDR3 sequence: CAISESGDRNTGELFF. The CDR3 DNA sequence: TGTGCCATCAGTGAGTCTGGGGACAGGAACACCGGGGAGCTGTTTTTT.

The CDR3: CASSLNPAGMSNEQFF. CDR3 coding DNA: TGTGCCAGCAGCTTAAACCCAGCGGGAATGAGTAATGAGCAGTTCTTC. The chain combines TRBV7-3 with TRBJ2-1; 7 bases agree with TRBD2. CDR3 length: 16 amino acids. Looked up from germline, CDR1 is SGHTA and CDR2 is FQGTGA. V shed 1 base, J shed 7 bases, and the junction held 10 bases outside the gene matches. The full variable domain, with the rest looked up from reference TRBV7-3 and TRBJ2-1, is GAGVSQTPSNKVTEKGKYVELRCDPISGHTALYWYRQSLGQGPEFLIYFQGTGAADDSGLPNDRFFAVRPEGSVSTLKIQRTERGDSAVYLCASSLNPAGMSNEQFFGPGTRLTVL.

The chain carries TRBV5-1 and TRBJ2-7, with TRBD1 matching over 7 bases. Germline CDR1 SGHRS, CDR2 YFSETQ. The CDR3 runs to 15 residues. The trim removed 4 bases at V and 9 bases at J, leaving 16 bases unmatched. CDR3 sequence reads: CASSPSDRQGGGQYF. CDR3 coding DNA: TGCGCCAGCAGCCCAAGCGACCGACAGGGTGGGGGGCAGTACTTC.

This clonotype was detected only a few times. The CDR3 sequence: CASSSMVGQPQHF. The CDR3 DNA follows: TGTGCCAGCAGCTCCATGGTCGGTCAGCCCCAGCATTTT. The chain employs TRBV7-2 and TRBJ1-5; D is uncertain. CDR3 length: 13 residues. V shed 4 bases and J shed 6 bases, with 10 bases lying between them. CDR1 and CDR2 (germline): SGHTA, FQGNSA.

The V and J genes are TRBV7-8 and TRBJ1-2, with D perhaps TRBD1 (6 bases). Germline V gene data show CDR1 as SGHVS and CDR2 as FQNEAQ. This CDR3 region has 12 residues. For the CDR3, the DNA is TGTGCAGGGGGGGATTCTAACTATGGCTACACCTTC. Protein product: CAGGDSNYGYTF.

For the CDR3, the DNA is TGTGCCAGCAGCTTATCTCTAGCGGGAGGATGGGAGACCCAGTACTTC. Amino acids: CASSLSLAGGWETQYF. The chain employs TRBV7-2 and TRBJ2-5; TRBD2 matches at 11 bases. V lost 2 bases and J lost 5; bases outside the gene matches: 7. The CDR3 runs to 16 residues. Germline V gene data show CDR1 as SGHTA and CDR2 as FQGNSA.

The sample holds a few counts of this clonotype. This chain uses TRBV9 with TRBJ2-7, with 10 bases aligning to TRBD2. Trimming at V came to 0 bases and at J to 3 bases, leaving 3 bases not matched to a gene. Germline V gene lookup returns CDR1 SGDLS and CDR2 YYNGEE. There are 15 residues in the CDR3. This CDR3 reads CASSVGLAGVYEQYF. CDR3 coding DNA: TGTGCCAGCAGCGTAGGGCTAGCGGGAGTCTACGAGCAGTACTTC.

A few counts support this clonotype. The chain is built from TRBV29-1 and TRBJ2-7; D might be TRBD2 (6 bases). Germline CDR1 and CDR2: SQVTM and ANQGSEA. The CDR3 length is 14 residues. Trimming took 7 bases from V and 5 from J, leaving 21 bases between them. DNA for the CDR3: TGCAGCGCATTGGCGGGGCCGTTCGACGACGAGCAGTACTTC. It is translated as CSALAGPFDDEQYF.

This clonotype was detected ten times or more. The CDR3 loop is CSASSGIAPGELFF. For the CDR3, the DNA is TGCAGTGCTAGCAGCGGGATAGCACCCGGGGAGCTGTTTTTT. V gene TRBV20-1 combines with J gene TRBJ2-2, with 7 bases aligning to TRBD2. Trimming took 3 bases from V and 6 from J; bases not matched to a gene: 7. The germline CDR1 and CDR2 sequences are DFQATT and SNEGSKA (reference sequence). The CDR3 is 14 residues long.

This clonotype turned up a few times. The rearrangement joins TRBV4-3 to TRBJ1-4, with 7 bases lining up with TRBD1. The germline V gene encodes CDR1 LGHNA and CDR2 YSLEER. J was trimmed by 0 bases and V by 4 bases; bases with no gene match: 8. The CDR3 spans 17 residues. CDR3 protein: CASSLRQGYPTNEKLFF. CDR3 coding DNA: TGCGCCAGCAGCCTCCGACAGGGATATCCAACTAATGAAAAACTGTTTTTT.

This chain links TRBV5-1 with TRBJ2-1, with TRBD2 matching 12 bases. The CDR3 length is 14 residues. J gave up 8 bases and V 6 bases, and 6 bases lay outside the gene matches. Germline CDR1 reads SGHRS; CDR2 reads YFSETQ. The CDR3 loop reads CASKRTSGIYEQFF. CDR3 nucleotide sequence: TGCGCCAGCAAAAGGACTAGCGGGATATATGAGCAGTTCTTC.

V gene TRBV7-2 combines with J gene TRBJ2-5; D is perhaps TRBD2 (5 bases). This CDR3 is built from 15 residues. Germline CDR1 SGHTA, CDR2 FQGNSA. Trimming pared 7 bases from V and 3 bases from J, leaving 18 bases between. The CDR3 DNA reads TGTGCCAGCACCCAAAGCGGAGCTTTTGAAGAGACCCAGTACTTC. Translation: CASTQSGAFEETQYF. Full variable domain (remainder filled in from reference TRBV7-2 and TRBJ2-5): GAGVSQSPSNKVTEKGKDVELRCDPISGHTALYWYRQSLGQGLEFLIYFQGNSAPDKSGLPSDRFSAERTGGSVSTLTIQRTQQEDSAVYLCASTQSGAFEETQYFGPGTRLLVL.

This clonotype was counted only a few times. The chain combines TRBV3-1 with TRBJ1-1; D possibly corresponds to TRBD1 (5 bases). The CDR3 consists of 17 residues. V gave up 3 bases and J gave up 1 base, with 18 bases separating them. The germline V gene encodes CDR1 LGHDT and CDR2 YNNKEL (reference sequence). The CDR3 DNA reads as TGTGCCAGCAGCCAGAGACGGCAGGGAGTTTGGAACACTGAAGCTTTCTTT. As protein: CASSQRRQGVWNTEAFF.

The V call is TRBV5-1, the J call TRBJ2-7; 13 positions agree with TRBD2. CDR1 is SGHRS, CDR2 YFSETQ, per germline. V gave up 3 bases and J gave up 4 bases; unmatched junction bases: 10. The CDR3 contains 17 residues. The DNA for the CDR3 is TGCGCCAGCAGCTCTAGACAAAGGACTAGCGGGAGTTACGAGCAGTACTTC. Translating gives CASSSRQRTSGSYEQYF.

This clonotype occurred a few times. The genes are TRBV5-1 and TRBJ2-7, with D perhaps matching TRBD1 (6 bases). There are 16 residues in the CDR3. Trimming left V 0 bases short and J 0 bases short, with 13 bases between. CDR1 SGHRS and CDR2 YFSETQ come from the germline V gene. The CDR3 reads CASSLAPQGLSYEQYF. CDR3 DNA sequence: TGCGCCAGCAGCTTGGCCCCGCAGGGGCTCTCCTACGAGCAGTACTTC.

This clonotype has ten or more counts. The chain is built from TRBV10-3 and TRBJ2-1; D remains unclear. The CDR3 is 11 residues long. Germline CDR1 ENHRY, CDR2 SYGVKD. The V end lost 9 bases, the J end lost 9 bases, and 12 bases lay between the germline ends. The CDR3 here is CAIFLDGEQFF. Written as DNA, the CDR3 is TGTGCCATTTTCTTGGACGGTGAGCAGTTCTTC.

The J gene is TRBJ2-5, the V gene TRBV12-3 or TRBV12-4; no reliable D call. Trimming removed 6 bases from V and 5 bases from J, with 19 bases in between. The CDR3 sequence is 15 residues long. CDR3: CASRSRQDPKETQYF. CDR3 DNA: TGTGCCAGCAGATCCCGACAAGACCCGAAGGAGACCCAGTACTTC.